This T cell receptor beta chain was captured by sequencing in a study of radiation and T cells in renal cell carcinoma. The repertoire was sequenced with immunoSEQ multiplex PCR; TCRdb's copy has only in-frame clones and lacks some. This table has roughly 13,000 clones, less than 75% appearing once. This CDR3 is built from 13 residues. The germline V gene has CDR1 SEHNR and CDR2 FQNEAQ (reference sequence). The V gene lost 1 base and the J gene lost 5 bases, with 6 bases spanning the gap. Treatment defined: treatment-naive control, cytoreductive nephrectomy. This TCR derives from an elderly woman with renal cell carcinoma. The chain employs TRBV7-9 and TRBJ1-5; D is undetermined. The sample was tumor tissue, taken from a patient whose treatment was nephrectomy without radiotherapy. This CDR3 reads CASSLGHDQPQHF. The CDR3 DNA reads TGTGCCAGCAGCTTAGGGCACGATCAGCCCCAGCATTTT.